This T cell receptor (beta chain) was recorded in a study of cytomegalovirus exposure and HLA in healthy donors (dated by TCRdb to about 2017). Turning to the overall study: An earlier analysis of 550 to 700 of the donors reported more than 250 Gb of sequence data and more than 90 million unique TCR beta sequences from roughly 200 million T cells. An early release covering about 600 HLA-typed donors comprised roughly 300 gigabases of sequencing data and roughly 85 million unique TCR sequences. Among the roughly 390 genotyped donors, approximately 77% belonged to the genetic ancestry cluster associated with self-reported Caucasian donors. The study aimed to test whether signatures of past pathogen exposure could be identified by cataloging public T cell receptors. The T cell repertoires of under 750 subjects were profiled by immunosequencing and related to cytomegalovirus serostatus. Besides the first cohort of roughly 640 subjects, a separate validation cohort made up of 120 different subjects was used. To predict cytomegalovirus infection status, the study combined high-throughput TCR immunosequencing, statistical association of individual TCRs with disease status, and machine learning. A later analysis re-examined previously published TCR beta repertoires from about 670 donors and added high-resolution HLA genotyping to investigate patterns of TCR occurrence. Rather than drawing on any new phenotypic data, the later analysis identified candidate immune exposures from TCR beta sequences and the way those sequences occurred across donors. To decide whether each TCR beta V gene segment behaved as functional or pseudogenic, an earlier analysis of fewer than 750 of the donors relied on high-throughput TCR beta sequencing. Donor age, sex, ethnicity and CMV serostatus were compiled alongside the repertoire data. A later genetic analysis used genome-wide SNP genotypes for about 65% of the 666 donors, treating that subset as a discovery cohort. Every repertoire in the discovery cohort had been generated on one and the same sequencing platform. HLA typing included class I and class II loci at four-digit resolution. The number of donors typed differed by locus, with roughly 629-640 for A, B, C, DRB1 and DQB1, roughly 520 for DQA1, about 610 for DPA1, and approximately 470 for DPB1. Because of strong linkage in the cohort, a few DR-DQ haplotypes were treated as single units for association and clustering. Among 398 genotyped donors of the cohort, an average of approximately 250,000 unique TCR beta nucleotide sequences were sequenced per donor, about a sixth of them non-productive. Study-wide conclusions, independent of this receptor: A total of 164 TCR beta chains were listed by the study as associated with cytomegalovirus. Correlated functional status among segregating V segments might be attributable to linkage disequilibrium, but an unknown experimental factor could not be ruled out. The authors suggested that the approach could potentially be generalized to other disease states and immunological phenotypes. The classifier was reported to diagnose cytomegalovirus status with high specificity and sensitivity in both the original cohort and the validation cohort. Because HLA typing was missing for some donors at each locus, association tests included only the typed subset. Only TCR beta chains were sequenced in this cohort, and the absence of alpha or paired-chain data limited detectable features. In an earlier analysis of roughly 560 of the donors, most TCR beta V segments were observed in productive rearrangements about 90% or about 30% of the time, broadly matching IMGT annotations. For the cohort, immune exposure information was limited to CMV serostatus. Several of the top co-occurrence clusters appeared to be linked to parvovirus B19, influenza, CMV and Epstein-Barr virus, according to a later analysis. A later analysis found that most CMV-associated TCR beta chains appeared HLA-restricted, with HLA associations seemingly driven largely by CMV exposure. The presence/absence analyses assumed that sequencing depth was roughly uniform across donors, and that assumption may not be true. According to a later analysis, TCR association rates differed among HLA loci, with DRB1 alleles showing the most associated TCRs and HLA-C alleles showing the fewest. A cluster of highly shared sequence variants was judged likely to be a technical artifact of the sequencing pipeline. A further reported finding was that TCR beta sequences accurately predicted the HLA-A and HLA-B alleles for most subjects in the first cohort. Most TCR sequences were observed very rarely across donors, whereas some public TCRs were present in many individuals. Three of the identified cytomegalovirus-associated TCR beta chains were confirmed in vitro to be specific for cytomegalovirus antigens. In a later analysis, HLA-associated TCR beta chains showed more clonal expansion and lower generation probabilities than non-associated chains that were equally common. According to a later genetic analysis, donors in an Asian-associated ancestry cluster had fewer N-insertions in productive TCRs than the approximately 670-donor mean. In a later genetic analysis, a missense DCLRE1C variant was associated with V-gene and J-gene trimming of TCR beta chains, and the association was replicated in an independent cohort. Because counts were too low, about 18 rarely observed V segments, including chromosome 9 orphons, were excluded from the earlier analysis of several hundred of the donors. A later analysis associated 16,951 TCR beta sequences with specific HLA alleles at a false discovery rate of 0.05. Strong co-occurrence of HLA alleles, especially DR and DQ, made assigning TCR associations to individual alleles difficult. Because the 87-base-pair reads could not distinguish some IMGT-functional V segments, including TRBV6-2 and TRBV6-3, those segments were excluded.

The library was made by the immunoSEQ multiplex PCR assay. For the multiplex PCR, a mixture combining 60 forward primers for TCR Vbeta segments and 13 reverse primers for TCR Jbeta segments was used. The CDR3 region of rearranged TCR beta genes was amplified from genomic DNA with a multiplex PCR assay. The Illumina HiSeq System was used to sequence the amplified TCR beta libraries as 87-base-pair reads. The original methods were these. A later analysis tallied tens of millions of unique TCR beta chains across the 666 repertoires, and around 10 million of those chains were shared by two or more donors. Raw reads were error-corrected and collapsed into unique sequences by a nearest-neighbor algorithm in which closely related sequences were merged to remove PCR and sequencing errors. To assign V, D and J gene segments, CDR3 sequences were aligned to IMGT reference sequences. For a sequence to be retained, a match of at least six nucleotides was required to both a V gene segment and a J gene segment. A rearrangement counted as productive if the CDR3 had no stop codons and remained in frame with V and J, and every other rearrangement counted as non-productive. CDR3 was defined by IMGT convention, running from the second conserved V-encoded cysteine to the conserved J-encoded phenylalanine. In an earlier analysis of more than 550 of the donors, sequences lacking an unambiguous match to a single V gene segment were excluded. An earlier analysis of roughly 590 of the donors called V segments functional above 56.7% productive rearrangements and segregating when the between-donor standard deviation exceeded 5%. To diagnose cytomegalovirus status from the catalog of TCR beta chain sequences, a statistical classification framework was built. A later analysis assigned V and J genes by comparing TCR nucleotide sequences with IMGT/GENE-DB human TR gene sequences. A later analysis assigned CDR3 sequences and most-parsimonious VDJ recombination scenarios with the TCRdist pipeline. In a later analysis, each TCR beta chain was defined by its CDR3 amino acid sequence together with its V-gene family, and reads without a unique V-gene family were excluded. In a later analysis, fewer than 600 highly shared, low-generation-probability nucleotide sequences were removed to address suspected cross-contamination and a sequencing artifact. For each public chain, a later analysis derived a clonal expansion index from normalized ranks of inferred template counts within each repertoire. A later analysis computed generation probabilities with a VDJ recombination model fitted to out-of-frame rearrangements, and checked the results against IGoR. In a later analysis, TCR-TCR, TCR-HLA and TCR-CMV co-occurrence was scored with hypergeometric tests, and a repertoire-size bias correction was applied to TCR pairs. False discovery rates were estimated in a later analysis by permuting HLA or CMV assignments 20 times. In a later analysis, co-occurring TCRs were grouped using DBSCAN, with TCRdist sequence similarity added in when clustering inside HLA-allele-positive subsets. Co-occurrence clustering excluded repertoires with fewer than 30,000 or more than 120,000 public chains, plus five with anomalous nucleotide sharing. TCRdb provides this immuneACCESS table in a form limited to in-frame rearrangements. Some clones are lacking; in checked studies, under half of them reflect an unresolved V gene, and why the rest are absent is not known. V and J calls and clone size come straight from that table; D and trimming were deduced from the DNA. Counted in this sample were roughly 100,000 clones; about 66% of them appeared once. The top ten hold approximately 21% of the sample.

In the germline V gene, CDR1 corresponds to WSHSY and CDR2 to SAAADI. Trimming leaves V shorter by 6 bases and J shorter by 10 bases, with the junction holding 15 bases beyond the gene matches. From the cysteine through the phenylalanine, the CDR3 covers 16 amino acids. Of all the DNA, just the CDR3 is kept, 48 bases in frame from base 1. The cohort consisted of fewer than 700 healthy bone marrow donors. At the time of sampling, all cohort members were nominally healthy, though unrecorded immune exposures were likely present. The donor was CMV seropositive and belonged to the group of 250 to 300 seropositive cohort members. A peripheral blood sample was collected from each donor, and TCR beta sequencing was performed on peripheral blood mononuclear cells. The Qiagen DNeasy Blood Extraction Kit was used to extract genomic DNA from the blood cell samples. Points on this clone: Its target antigen remains unknown. No clone much larger than this one lies a single base away; base qualities are absent.

The source is a woman in her fifties or sixties in good health and CMV-seropositive. Recombination joined TRBV10-2 with TRBJ1-6, with 7 bases in between that match TRBD1. Sequencing was performed on PBMCs. The CDR3 amino acid sequence is: CASSTDPLQGWSPLHF. Read as DNA, the sequence is TGCGCCAGCAGCACCGATCCCCTACAGGGGTGGTCACCCCTCCACTTT.